This T cell receptor (beta chain) was sequenced for a study of cytomegalovirus exposure and HLA in healthy donors. Whole-study results and caveats: Follow-up analysis seemed to connect common viral pathogens with several of the most significant clusters identified. TCR beta chain V- and J-gene trimming was linked, in a later analysis, to a missense variant in DCLRE1C. Most subjects' HLA-A and HLA-B alleles were reportedly predicted from TCR beta sequences. Differences between HLA loci emerged in a later analysis of TCR association rates, with DRB1 most and HLA-C fewest.

There are a few counts of this clone. No antigen is known for it. The PCR used 60 Vbeta and 13 Jbeta primers. Method: immunoSEQ multiplex PCR; TCRdb's copy keeps in-frame clones and lacks some. There are approximately 46,000 clones in the sample; approximately 68% occur only once, and roughly 6% lies in the top ten. The receptor comes from a man aged 25-40 years in good health and CMV-seronegative. Material: PBMCs.

The CDR3, as DNA: TGCAGCGTTCGCGCAGGGGCAACCTACGAGCAGTACTTC. It encodes CSVRAGATYEQYF. V usage is TRBV29-1 and J usage is TRBJ2-7, with D tentatively TRBD1 (6 bases). The germline CDR1 and CDR2 sequences are SQVTM and ANQGSEA. CDR3 length: 13 amino acids. V was cut by 5 bases and J by 2 bases, with 13 bases left in between.